This entry lists 25 T cell receptor beta chains sequenced from one sample in a study of response to subunit inactivated influenza vaccine. TCRdb ran MiXCR on the RT-PCR reads and lists one entry per CDR3 protein. The table shows around 570,000 distinct CDR3 sequences, with 11% occurring only once. Separately, the same data were catalogued under a study of T cells expressing NK-cell markers. That work states: Researchers built TCR beta cDNA using 5'RACE template switching with UMIs.

Here the sequenced sample was PBMCs from blood, taken on the day of vaccination. The receptor source for this set is a middle-aged man who received an inactivated influenza vaccine.

The sample holds a few counts of this clonotype. The chain recombines TRBV20-1 with TRBJ2-1; 12 bases are a match to TRBD2. The V segment lost 0 bases and the J segment 0 bases; nucleotides outside the gene matches: 9. This CDR3 has 19 amino acids. Germline values: CDR1 DFQATT, CDR2 SNEGSKA (reference sequence). This CDR3 is CSARDLLAGGPSSYNEQFF. CDR3 nucleotides: TGCAGTGCTAGAGATTTACTAGCGGGGGGCCCAAGCTCCTACAATGAGCAGTTCTTC.

V is TRBV5-1 and J is TRBJ1-2; D not resolved. Germline lookup yields CDR1 SGHRS and CDR2 YFSETQ. CDR3 length: 16 residues. Trimming took 1 base from V and 0 from J, leaving 13 bases between them. The CDR3 DNA reads as TGCGCCAGCAGCTTGAACGCCCGAAATACTAACTATGGCTACACCTTC. The encoded protein is CASSLNARNTNYGYTF.

This clonotype showed up many times. V and J are TRBV27 and TRBJ1-1; no firm D call. The germline V and J ends were trimmed by 6 bases and 2 bases, with 13 bases remaining between them. The length of the CDR3 is 14 residues. CDR1 and CDR2 from the germline V gene are MNHEY and SMNVEV (reference sequence). The CDR3 here is CASSPWGGNTEAFF. CDR3 DNA sequence: TGTGCCAGCAGCCCCTGGGGAGGAAACACTGAAGCTTTCTTT.

This clonotype was picked up a small number of times. The J gene is TRBJ1-1, the V gene TRBV6-5; D call uncertain. Trimming pared 9 bases from V and 1 base from J, leaving 9 bases between. The CDR3 length is 12 residues. Germline V CDR1 and CDR2: MNHEY, SVGAGI. CDR3 sequence: CASRAGNTEAFF. In nucleotides, the CDR3 is TGTGCCAGTCGTGCGGGGAACACTGAAGCTTTCTTT.

V is TRBV29-1 and J is TRBJ2-3; 7 bases are a match to TRBD2. This CDR3 is built from 16 residues. Germline loops: CDR1 SQVTM, CDR2 ANQGSEA. Trimming at V came to 0 bases and at J to 0 bases, leaving 6 bases not matched to a gene. This CDR3 is CSVEEILAPSTDTQYF. The CDR3 DNA reads as TGCAGCGTTGAAGAAATACTAGCGCCTAGCACAGATACGCAGTATTTT.

This clonotype has ten or more counts. The chain carries TRBV3-1 and TRBJ1-1; D gene ambiguous. The germline gives CDR1 LGHDT, CDR2 YNNKEL (reference sequence). The CDR3 extends over 17 amino acids. V lost 4 bases, J lost 6 bases, and 24 bases lay in between. CDR3 region: CASSPTGTTRGRAEAFF. Here the CDR3 DNA reads TGTGCCAGCAGCCCGACCGGCACAACCCGAGGGAGGGCTGAAGCTTTCTTT.

The chain couples TRBV7-9 to TRBJ1-2; 7 positions agree with TRBD1. From germline, CDR1 is SEHNR and CDR2 FQNEAQ (reference sequence). Germline trimming cut 4 bases from V and 7 bases from J; bases unmatched to any gene: 6. The CDR3 is made up of 13 amino acids. The CDR3: CASSSTGVSGYTF. CDR3 in DNA: TGTGCCAGCAGCTCAACAGGGGTGTCTGGCTACACCTTC.

This clonotype was picked up a small number of times. V is TRBV29-1 and J is TRBJ1-2; a weak D match, TRBD1 (6 bases). Germline loops: CDR1 SQVTM, CDR2 ANQGSEA. This CDR3 spans 11 amino acids. V gave up 6 bases and J gave up 6 bases, with 11 bases separating them. DNA for the CDR3: TGCAGCGTGTGGGACATCCATGGCTACACCTTC. This sequence encodes CSVWDIHGYTF.

Only a few counts were recorded for this clonotype. The chain has TRBV7-8 and TRBJ2-6, with D hard to call. This CDR3 has 16 amino acids. The germline V gene has CDR1 SGHVS and CDR2 FQNEAQ. Trimming took off 1 base at V and 0 bases at J, with 7 bases between the two ends. The CDR3 sequence is CASSLEYPSGANVLTF. CDR3 bases: TGTGCCAGCAGCTTAGAGTACCCCTCTGGGGCCAACGTCCTGACTTTC. Combining the CDR3 with reference TRBV7-8 and TRBJ2-6 gives the whole variable domain GAGVSQSPRYKVAKRGQDVALRCDPISGHVSLFWYQQALGQGPEFLTYFQNEAQLDKSGLPSDRFFAERPEGSVSTLKIQRTQQEDSAVYLCASSLEYPSGANVLTFGAGSRLTVL.

The gene calls are TRBV24-1 and TRBJ2-1; no firm D call. CDR3 size: 14 residues. Germline assignment: CDR1 KGHDR and CDR2 SFDVKD. The ends were cut back, 5 bases at V and 0 bases at J, with 7 bases in the middle. DNA for the CDR3: TGTGCCACCAGTGGCGGAAGCTCCTACAATGAGCAGTTCTTC. As protein: CATSGGSSYNEQFF.

This clonotype has at least ten counts. The gene calls are TRBV12-3 or TRBV12-4 and TRBJ2-3, with D possibly being TRBD1 or TRBD2 (6 bases each). Trimming pared 6 bases from V and 4 bases from J, leaving 17 bases between. This CDR3 contains 15 residues. CDR3 sequence reads: CASRRFGGRPDTQYF. CDR3 nucleotide sequence: TGTGCCAGCAGAAGATTTGGGGGGCGCCCAGATACGCAGTATTTT.

The chain couples TRBV6-2 or TRBV6-3 to TRBJ2-5; D not resolved. Germline assignment: CDR1 MNHEY and CDR2 SVGEGT. V gave up 8 bases and J gave up 5 bases, with 18 bases separating them. The CDR3 has 14 residues. Here the CDR3 reads CASLLDTALETQYF. In DNA form, the CDR3 reads TGTGCCAGCCTCCTTGACACCGCCCTGGAGACCCAGTACTTC.

This clonotype was seen ten or more times. V usage is TRBV29-1 and J usage is TRBJ2-3; D is perhaps TRBD1 (6 bases). The V end lost 7 bases, the J end lost 1 base, and 15 bases lay between the germline ends. The CDR3 has 14 amino acids. Per the germline V gene, CDR1 is SQVTM and CDR2 is ANQGSEA. The CDR3 bases are TGCAGCGCCAACAGGGATCGAGGCACAGATACGCAGTATTTT. It codes for CSANRDRGTDTQYF.

This clonotype was detected a few times. The rearrangement links TRBV10-3 to TRBJ2-2, with a weak D call TRBD2 (7 bases). The V and J ends lost 10 bases and 3 bases respectively, with 18 bases between them. The CDR3 length is 15 residues. Germline CDR1 and CDR2: ENHRY and SYGVKD. CDR3 sequence: CATRSGGLDTGELFF. In DNA form, the CDR3 reads TGTGCCACCCGTTCGGGGGGCTTGGACACCGGGGAGCTGTTTTTT.

This clonotype showed up just a few times. The chain employs TRBV7-2 and TRBJ2-5, with 9 bases lining up with TRBD2. This CDR3 has 15 residues. Germline CDR1 is SGHTA and CDR2 is FQGNSA. The trim removed 5 bases at V and 2 bases at J, leaving 6 bases unmatched. CDR3 nucleotide sequence: TGTGCCAGCAGCCCACCTAGCGGGGCACAAGAGACCCAGTACTTC. Its translation: CASSPPSGAQETQYF.

This clonotype was detected only a few times. The chain employs TRBV6-5 and TRBJ2-5; 7 positions agree with TRBD1. The junction had 2 bases not matched to a gene; V was cut back by 3 bases and J by 4 bases. This CDR3 has 13 amino acids. Looked up from germline, CDR1 is MNHEY and CDR2 is SVGAGI. In DNA form, the CDR3 reads TGTGCCAGCAGTTATGGGACAGCAGAGACCCAGTACTTC. It encodes CASSYGTAETQYF.

The chain carries TRBV7-8 and TRBJ2-3, with 10 positions matching TRBD2. With 4 bases clipped from V and 4 bases from J, the junction kept 8 bases outside the gene matches. Germline lookup yields CDR1 SGHVS and CDR2 FQNEAQ. CDR3 length: 16 residues. The CDR3 DNA is TGTGCCAGCAGCTCAGCGGGAGGGCGAGGATCAGATACGCAGTATTTT. Translated: CASSSAGGRGSDTQYF. Full variable domain (missing parts from reference TRBV7-8 and TRBJ2-3): GAGVSQSPRYKVAKRGQDVALRCDPISGHVSLFWYQQALGQGPEFLTYFQNEAQLDKSGLPSDRFFAERPEGSVSTLKIQRTQQEDSAVYLCASSSAGGRGSDTQYFGPGTRLTVL.

This clonotype was found many times. The chain employs TRBV10-3 and TRBJ2-3; 8 bases match TRBD2. CDR1 is ENHRY, CDR2 SYGVKD, per germline. The CDR3 totals 16 residues. V shed 3 bases, J shed 6 bases, and the junction held 11 bases outside the gene matches. Here the CDR3 DNA reads TGTGCCATCAGTGAAGGCCCAGCGGGAGCGGGTGATACGCAGTATTTT. Amino acid sequence: CAISEGPAGAGDTQYF.

There are a few counts of this clonotype. This chain links TRBV4-1 with TRBJ2-5; D might be TRBD1 (5 bases). V lost 1 base and J lost 4, with 7 bases in between. The CDR3 consists of 13 residues. Per germline, CDR1 MGHRA and CDR2 YSYEKL. In DNA, the CDR3 is TGCGCCAGCAGCCAAGGCAGGGCAGAGACCCAGTACTTC. As protein: CASSQGRAETQYF.

Details on this clonotype: This may stem from a read error, because a much larger clone lies one nucleotide away. V is TRBV28 and J is TRBJ2-1, with 15 bases identical to TRBD2. CDR3 length: 17 residues. Per germline, CDR1 MDHEN and CDR2 SYDVKM. CDR3 amino acids: CGSSFGLAGGALNEQFF. CDR3 nucleotides: TGTGGCAGCAGTTTCGGACTAGCGGGGGGGGCTTTGAATGAGCAGTTCTTC.

The chain carries TRBV11-2 and TRBJ2-5; 11 positions agree with TRBD2. Trimming removed 6 bases from V and 2 bases from J; junction bases left unmatched: 11. The CDR3 spans 17 residues. Germline V gene lookup returns CDR1 SGHAT and CDR2 FQNNGV. The CDR3 sequence: CASRALAGTSGQETQYF. The CDR3 coding sequence is TGTGCCAGCAGAGCCCTCGCCGGGACTAGCGGACAAGAGACCCAGTACTTC.

V gene TRBV4-3 combines with J gene TRBJ1-3; a possible D gene is TRBD1 (5 bases). Looked up from germline, CDR1 is LGHNA and CDR2 is YSLEER. V was cut by 4 bases and J by 1 base, with 11 bases left in between. The CDR3 runs to 15 residues. CDR3 residues: CASSRNQGSGNTIYF. The CDR3 region has the DNA TGCGCCAGCAGCCGAAACCAGGGTTCTGGAAACACCATATATTTT.

This clonotype was counted at least ten times. This sequence joins TRBV20-1 and TRBJ2-7; D is undetermined. V was trimmed by 6 bases and J by 3 bases, leaving 12 bases between them. The germline gives CDR1 DFQATT, CDR2 SNEGSKA (reference sequence). The CDR3 extends over 12 amino acids. The CDR3 sequence is CSAHWSGYEQYF. The CDR3 bases are TGCAGTGCCCATTGGTCGGGCTACGAGCAGTACTTC.

The chain employs TRBV4-3 and TRBJ2-1; D possibly corresponds to TRBD2 (5 bases). Germline lookup yields CDR1 LGHNA and CDR2 YSLEER. The CDR3 totals 15 residues. The germline V and J ends were trimmed by 0 bases and 4 bases, with 10 bases remaining between them. The CDR3 sequence is CASSQDLREYNEQFF. DNA for the CDR3: TGCGCCAGCAGCCAAGATCTAAGGGAGTACAATGAGCAGTTCTTC.

This clonotype was seen many times. The chain links TRBV5-1 to TRBJ1-5; 7 bases map to TRBD1. The CDR3 length is 15 residues. Germline CDR1 and CDR2: SGHRS and YFSETQ. Losses at the gene ends were 0 bases for V and 8 bases for J; bases not matched to a gene: 8. CDR3 residues: CASSLDGTASEPQHF. CDR3 DNA sequence: TGCGCCAGCAGCTTGGATGGGACAGCTTCAGAGCCCCAGCATTTT.